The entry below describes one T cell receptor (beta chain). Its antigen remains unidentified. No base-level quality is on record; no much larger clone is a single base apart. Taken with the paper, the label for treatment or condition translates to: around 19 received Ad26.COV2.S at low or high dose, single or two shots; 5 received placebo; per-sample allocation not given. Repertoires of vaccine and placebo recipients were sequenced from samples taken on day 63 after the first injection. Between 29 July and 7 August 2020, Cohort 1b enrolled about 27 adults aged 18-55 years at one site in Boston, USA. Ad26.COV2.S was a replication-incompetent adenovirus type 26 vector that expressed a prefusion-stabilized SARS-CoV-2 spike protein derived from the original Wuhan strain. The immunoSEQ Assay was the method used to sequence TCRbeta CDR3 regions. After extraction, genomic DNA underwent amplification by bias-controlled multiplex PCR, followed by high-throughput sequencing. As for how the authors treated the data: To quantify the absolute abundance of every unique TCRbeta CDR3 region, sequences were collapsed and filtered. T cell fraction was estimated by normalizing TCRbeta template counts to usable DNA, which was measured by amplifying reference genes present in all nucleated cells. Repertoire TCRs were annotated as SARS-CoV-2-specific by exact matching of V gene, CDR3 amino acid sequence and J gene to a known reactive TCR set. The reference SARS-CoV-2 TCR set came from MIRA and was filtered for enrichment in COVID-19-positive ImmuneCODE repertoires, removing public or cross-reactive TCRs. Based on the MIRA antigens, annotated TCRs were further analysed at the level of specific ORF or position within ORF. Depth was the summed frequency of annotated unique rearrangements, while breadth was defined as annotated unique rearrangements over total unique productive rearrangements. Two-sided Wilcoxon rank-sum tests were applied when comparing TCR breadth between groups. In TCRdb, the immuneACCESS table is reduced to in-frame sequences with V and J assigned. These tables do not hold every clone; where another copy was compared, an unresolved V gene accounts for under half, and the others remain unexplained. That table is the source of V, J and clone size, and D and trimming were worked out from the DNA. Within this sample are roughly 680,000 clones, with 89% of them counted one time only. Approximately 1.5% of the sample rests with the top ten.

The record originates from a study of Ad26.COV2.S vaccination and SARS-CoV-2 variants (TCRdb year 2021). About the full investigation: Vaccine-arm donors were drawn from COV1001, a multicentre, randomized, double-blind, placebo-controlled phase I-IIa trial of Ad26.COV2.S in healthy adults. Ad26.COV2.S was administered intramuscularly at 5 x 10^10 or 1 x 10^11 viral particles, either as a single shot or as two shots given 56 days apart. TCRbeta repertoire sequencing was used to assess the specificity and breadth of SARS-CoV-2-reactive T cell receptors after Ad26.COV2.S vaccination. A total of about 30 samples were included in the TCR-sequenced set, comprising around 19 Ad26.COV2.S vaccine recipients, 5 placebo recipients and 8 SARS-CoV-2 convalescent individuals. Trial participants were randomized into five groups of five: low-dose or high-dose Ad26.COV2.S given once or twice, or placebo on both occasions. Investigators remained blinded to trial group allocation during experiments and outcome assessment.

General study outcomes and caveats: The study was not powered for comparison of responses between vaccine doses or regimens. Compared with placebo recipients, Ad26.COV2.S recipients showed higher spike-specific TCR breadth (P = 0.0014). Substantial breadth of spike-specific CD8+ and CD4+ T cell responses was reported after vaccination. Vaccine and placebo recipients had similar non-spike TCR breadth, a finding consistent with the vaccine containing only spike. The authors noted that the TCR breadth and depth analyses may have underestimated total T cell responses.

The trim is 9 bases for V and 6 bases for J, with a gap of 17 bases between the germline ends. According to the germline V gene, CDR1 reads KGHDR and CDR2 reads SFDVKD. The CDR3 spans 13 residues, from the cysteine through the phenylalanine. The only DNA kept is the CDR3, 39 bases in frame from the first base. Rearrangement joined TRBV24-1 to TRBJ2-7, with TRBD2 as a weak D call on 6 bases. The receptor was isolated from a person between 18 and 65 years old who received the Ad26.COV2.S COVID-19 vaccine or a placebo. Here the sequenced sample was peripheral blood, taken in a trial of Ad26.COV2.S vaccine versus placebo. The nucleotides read TGTGCCACCGGACACGGGACTCCCCTCGAGCAGTACTTC. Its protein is CATGHGTPLEQYF.